This TCR beta chain was recorded in a study of human T cells and chemical hapten exposure (TCRdb year 2021). Notes on the research overall: For sensitization, 2% DPC in acetone was applied to a roughly 2 cm by roughly 2 cm area of upper inner arm skin. Throughout the approximately 25-week study period, patients were also given weekly therapeutic DPC doses on the scalp. Patch testing was performed on the upper back with Finn chambers containing 0.01% DPC, and the patch tests were scored after 6 days according to International Contact Dermatitis Research Group standards. The mostly female patient cohort included alopecia areata with under or over 50% scalp involvement, alopecia totalis and alopecia universalis. Libraries were combined into a pool for sequencing, and differences in TCR yield between samples came mainly from small differences in library volumes within the pool. In alopecia patients, the study followed how the peripheral blood TCR repertoire changed in vivo over primary and secondary sensitization to diphenylcyclopropenone (DPC), a hapten. Patient blood was sampled pre-sensitization (week 0) and at 2, 6 and about 24 weeks after DPC sensitization. For TCR sequencing, blood came from approximately 29 alopecia patients at anywhere from one to four time points (pre-sensitization, 2, 6 and 24 weeks).

The library was built by means of RACE. This sample was sequenced with a NextSeq 500. During library preparation, unique molecular identifiers were attached to individual cDNA molecules so that TCRs could be counted in a quantitative, reproducible way. Both TCR alpha and TCR beta chains were sequenced from each blood RNA sample. The authors' analysis ran thus. Samples had a median of roughly 100,000 TCRs, with a range from about 23,224 to 750,000. V, J and CDR3 annotation of the TCR reads was performed with the Decombinator software suite. For the PS versus PT1 abundance plots, all samples were subsampled to the same number of TCRs (28,000). Expanded TCRs were defined as absent before sensitization and observed at least eight times at the 2-week time point. The public reads were reanalyzed by TCRdb: fastp trimming at Q25, MiXCR alignment, in-frame beta chains only. Every CDR3 protein is listed once, alongside the most common genes and DNA of its rows. These V and J calls rely on TCRdb rather than the paper's analysis. The sample records 62,000 or so distinct CDR3 sequences, over 9.5% of which are singletons. Approximately 4.7% of the sample rests with the top ten.

Sample time point, as interpreted from the label and publication: pre-sensitization, week 0. The sample's treatment or condition label is to be understood as: therapeutic diphenylcyclopropenone sensitization with weekly scalp DPC. At every patch-test visit, the blood draw took place before the patch test was put on. To be eligible, patients had to be aged 18 to 70, diagnosed with alopecia and judged suitable for DPC therapy, while pregnant patients were excluded. Total RNA was extracted from unfractionated whole blood collected in Tempus Blood RNA tubes. Results the study describes overall, beyond this receptor: Because all patients had alopecia, a presumed autoimmune disease, the immune response of the patients might differ from that of healthy individuals. After repeated subsampling, changes were observed in the strength of the expansion versus patch-test correlation and in the threshold at which the correlation became significant. The number of TCRs above 1 in 1000 frequency did not change with DPC sensitization; there was no evidence of global repertoire structure alterations. Patch test score was positively correlated with the number of PT1 expanded TCRs, with significance at thresholds 8, 16 and 32 but not at 4. Significantly more large CDR3 similarity clusters were formed by expanded TCRs than by pre-sensitization or healthy control sets, consistent with antigen-driven responses.

This clonotype was seen ten or more times. Its antigen remains unidentified. No much larger clone exists at a distance of one base, and base qualities are not known. From the germline V gene, CDR1 is SGHRS and CDR2 is YFSETQ. A distance of 12 bases separates the germline ends of V and J, which lose 0 bases and 3 bases respectively. Inclusive of the bounding cysteine and phenylalanine, the CDR3 is 16 residues long. Solely the CDR3 DNA is kept, with 48 bases framed from the first base. The TCR originated in a woman between 50 and 59 years old with alopecia areata. Some clones in this sample may be carry-over from other donors' samples. Recombination connected TRBV5-1 to TRBJ1-4; the D gene lacks a confident call. This specimen consisted of whole blood, obtained in connection with sensitization to the hapten diphenylcyclopropenone (DPC). The CDR3 region reads CASSLGQWLANEKLFF. The sequence in DNA is TGCGCCAGCAGCTTGGGCCAGTGGTTGGCTAATGAAAAACTGTTTTTT.